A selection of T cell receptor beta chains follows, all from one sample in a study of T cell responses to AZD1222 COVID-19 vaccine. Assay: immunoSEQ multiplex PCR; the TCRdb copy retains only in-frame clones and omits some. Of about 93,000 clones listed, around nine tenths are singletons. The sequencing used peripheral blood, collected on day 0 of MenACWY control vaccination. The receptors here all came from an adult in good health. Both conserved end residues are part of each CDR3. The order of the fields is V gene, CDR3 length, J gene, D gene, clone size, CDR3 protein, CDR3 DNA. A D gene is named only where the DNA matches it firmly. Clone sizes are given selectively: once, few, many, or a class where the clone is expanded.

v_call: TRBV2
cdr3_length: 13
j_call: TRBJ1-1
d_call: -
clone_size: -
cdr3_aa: CASSEESRVEAFF
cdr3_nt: TGTGCCAGCAGTGAAGAGTCCCGGGTTGAAGCTTTCTTT

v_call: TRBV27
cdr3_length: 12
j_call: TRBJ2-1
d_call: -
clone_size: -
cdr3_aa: CASSLSGNEQFF
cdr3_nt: TGTGCCAGCAGTTTAAGTGGAAATGAGCAGTTCTTC

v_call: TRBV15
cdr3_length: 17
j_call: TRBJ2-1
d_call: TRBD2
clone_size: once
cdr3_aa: CATSRELAGGSYNEQFF
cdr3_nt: TGTGCCACCAGCAGAGAACTAGCGGGAGGATCCTACAATGAGCAGTTCTTC

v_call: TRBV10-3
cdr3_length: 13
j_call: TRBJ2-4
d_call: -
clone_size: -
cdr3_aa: CAIRPTSENIQYF
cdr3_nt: TGTGCCATCAGACCCACAAGTGAAAACATTCAGTACTTC

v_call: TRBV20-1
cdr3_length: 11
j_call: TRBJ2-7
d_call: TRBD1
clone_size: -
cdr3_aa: CSALTGREQYF
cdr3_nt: TGCAGTGCACTGACAGGGAGAGAGCAGTACTTC

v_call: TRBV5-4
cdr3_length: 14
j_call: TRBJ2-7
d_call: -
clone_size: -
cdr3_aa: CASSFTHTGYEQYF
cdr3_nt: TGTGCCAGCAGCTTTACCCACACAGGGTACGAGCAGTACTTC

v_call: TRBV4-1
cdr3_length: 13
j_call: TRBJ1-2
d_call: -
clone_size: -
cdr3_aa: CASSQVGIYGYTF
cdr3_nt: TGCGCCAGCAGCCAAGTGGGTATCTATGGCTACACCTTC

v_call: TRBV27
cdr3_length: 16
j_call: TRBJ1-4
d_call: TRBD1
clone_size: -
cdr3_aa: CASSSGQGAANEKLFF
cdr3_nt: TGTGCCAGCAGTTCGGGACAGGGGGCTGCTAATGAAAAACTGTTTTTT

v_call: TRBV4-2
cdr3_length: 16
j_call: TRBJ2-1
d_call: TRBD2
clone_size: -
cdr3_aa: CASSQVPGLGSNEQFF
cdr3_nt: TGTGCCAGCAGCCAAGTCCCCGGACTAGGCTCCAATGAGCAGTTCTTC

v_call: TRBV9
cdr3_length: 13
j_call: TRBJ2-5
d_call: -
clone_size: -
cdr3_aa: CASSVRVEETQYF
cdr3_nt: TGTGCCAGCAGCGTTCGTGTCGAGGAGACCCAGTACTTC

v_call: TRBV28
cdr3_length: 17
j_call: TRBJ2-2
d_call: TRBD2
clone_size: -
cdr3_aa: CASSLFRASGFPGELFF
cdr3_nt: TGTGCCAGCAGTTTATTTAGGGCTAGCGGGTTTCCCGGGGAGCTGTTTTTT

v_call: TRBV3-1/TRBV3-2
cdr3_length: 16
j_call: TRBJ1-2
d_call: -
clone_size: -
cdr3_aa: CASSSYGGDTGDGYTF
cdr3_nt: TGTGCCAGCAGCTCATACGGCGGGGACACCGGGGATGGCTACACCTTC

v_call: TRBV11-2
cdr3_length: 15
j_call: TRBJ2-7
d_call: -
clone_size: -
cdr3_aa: CASSLGGGGSYEQYF
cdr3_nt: TGTGCCAGCAGCTTAGGCGGAGGGGGGTCCTACGAGCAGTACTTC

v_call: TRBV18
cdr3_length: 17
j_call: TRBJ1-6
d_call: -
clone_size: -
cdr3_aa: CASSINAQKNNNSPLHF
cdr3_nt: TGTGCCAGCTCAATAAATGCTCAGAAGAATAATAATTCACCCCTCCACTTT

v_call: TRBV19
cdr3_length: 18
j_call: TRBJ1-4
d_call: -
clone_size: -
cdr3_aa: CASSIIPVGRPRNEKLFF
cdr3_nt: TGTGCCAGTAGTATTATTCCGGTGGGACGGCCCAGGAATGAAAAACTGTTTTTT

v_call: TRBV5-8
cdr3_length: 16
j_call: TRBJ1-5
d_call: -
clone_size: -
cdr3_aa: CASSRTGRRSNQPQHF
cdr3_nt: TGTGCCAGCAGCCGGACGGGGAGACGGAGCAATCAGCCCCAGCATTTT

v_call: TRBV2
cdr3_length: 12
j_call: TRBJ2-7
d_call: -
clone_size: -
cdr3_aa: CASSVVTYEQYF
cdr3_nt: TGTGCCAGCAGCGTAGTTACCTACGAGCAGTACTTC

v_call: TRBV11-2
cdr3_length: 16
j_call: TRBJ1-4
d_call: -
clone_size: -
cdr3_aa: CASSLVTGGANEKLFF
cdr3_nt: TGTGCCAGCAGCCTGGTAACCGGGGGCGCTAATGAAAAACTGTTTTTT

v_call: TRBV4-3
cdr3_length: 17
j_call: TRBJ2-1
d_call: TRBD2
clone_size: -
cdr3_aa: CASSQGTSGDAYNEQFF
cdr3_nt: TGCGCCAGCAGCCAAGGGACTAGCGGGGACGCCTACAATGAGCAGTTCTTC

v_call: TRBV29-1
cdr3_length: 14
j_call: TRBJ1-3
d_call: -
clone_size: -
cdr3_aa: CSVEELGIGNTIYF
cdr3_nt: TGCAGCGTTGAAGAGCTGGGGATCGGAAACACCATATATTTT

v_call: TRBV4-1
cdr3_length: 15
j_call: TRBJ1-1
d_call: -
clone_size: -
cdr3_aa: CASSQEGRGFTEAFF
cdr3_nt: TGCGCCAGCAGCCAAGAGGGCAGGGGTTTTACTGAAGCTTTCTTT

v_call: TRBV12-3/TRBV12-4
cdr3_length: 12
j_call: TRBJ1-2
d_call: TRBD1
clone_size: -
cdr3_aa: CASRRQGASYTF
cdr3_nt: TGTGCCAGCAGGCGGCAGGGGGCCAGCTACACCTTC